Presented here are 15 T cell receptor beta chains from one specimen sequenced in a study of T cell responses to AZD1222 COVID-19 vaccine. Using immunoSEQ multiplex PCR, the repertoire was profiled, and TCRdb retains in-frame clones only, with some absent. The table shows about 90,000 clones, with 80% to 90% occurring only once. The specimen comprised peripheral blood, sampled on day 0 of AZD1222 vaccination. The origin of the receptors is an adult in good health.

This rearrangement joins TRBV19 to TRBJ1-4; 8 nucleotides agree with TRBD1. Germline V gene lookup returns CDR1 LNHDA and CDR2 SQIVND (reference sequence). Germline trimming cut 4 bases from V and 0 bases from J; bases unmatched to any gene: 1. The CDR3 totals 15 residues. CDR3 in DNA: TGTGCCAGTAGTACGACAGGGGCAACTAATGAAAAACTGTTTTTT. It specifies CASSTTGATNEKLFF. Using reference TRBV19 and TRBJ1-4 for the parts outside the CDR3, the full variable domain is DGGITQSPKYLFRKEGQNVTLSCEQNLNHDAMYWYRQDPGQGLRLIYYSQIVNDFQKGDIAEGYSVSREKKESFPLTVTSAQKNPTAFYLCASSTTGATNEKLFFGSGTQLSVL.

This rearrangement joins TRBV9 to TRBJ1-2; 7 nucleotides align to TRBD1. V shed 0 bases and J 4 bases; nucleotides not matched to a gene: 9. CDR1 and CDR2 from the germline V gene are SGDLS and YYNGEE. This CDR3 region has 16 residues. For the CDR3, the DNA is TGTGCCAGCAGCGTAGAAGGGACAGCACACTTCTATGGCTACACCTTC. Protein sequence: CASSVEGTAHFYGYTF.

The V call is TRBV7-6, the J call TRBJ1-6; tentative D call: TRBD1 (5 bases). This CDR3 spans 15 amino acids. Between the trimmed V and J ends, which lost 5 bases and 8 bases, there was a span of 16 bases. The germline CDR1 and CDR2 sequences are SGHVS and FNYEAQ. The chain's CDR3 is CASSPWGGQDSPLHF. CDR3 sequence (DNA): TGTGCCAGCAGCCCTTGGGGCGGGCAAGATTCACCCCTCCACTTT. The variable domain in full, with the rest retrieved from reference TRBV7-6 and TRBJ1-6, is GAGVSQSPRYKVTKRGQDVALRCDPISGHVSLYWYRQALGQGPEFLTYFNYEAQQDKSGLPNDRFSAERPEGSISTLTIQRTEQRDSAMYRCASSPWGGQDSPLHFGNGTRLTVT.

The genes are TRBV6-6 and TRBJ2-3; 13 bases match TRBD2. The junction had 6 bases not matched to a gene; V was cut back by 5 bases and J by 4 bases. CDR3 length equals 16 residues. From germline, CDR1 is MNHNY and CDR2 SVGAGI (reference sequence). This CDR3 reads CASSIGLAGVADTQYF. CDR3 DNA sequence: TGTGCCAGCAGTATCGGACTAGCGGGAGTGGCAGATACGCAGTATTTT.

The gene calls are TRBV6-5 and TRBJ1-5; D not resolved. The CDR3 extends over 15 amino acids. Trimming removed 7 bases from V and 2 bases from J, with 15 bases in between. CDR1 MNHEY and CDR2 SVGAGI come from the germline V gene. The CDR3 bases are TGTGCCAGCACGTTTGCGGGTGGGGGCAATCAGCCCCAGCATTTT. The encoded protein is CASTFAGGGNQPQHF.

The chain carries TRBV28 and TRBJ1-4; possibly TRBD1 for D (5 bases). The CDR3 is 12 amino acids. V was cut by 11 bases and J by 3 bases, with 10 bases left in between. Germline assignment: CDR1 MDHEN and CDR2 SYDVKM. CDR3 loop: CAGGVPNEKLFF. CDR3 bases: TGTGCCGGAGGGGTTCCTAATGAAAAACTGTTTTTT.

The J gene is TRBJ1-3, the V gene TRBV7-9; perhaps TRBD1 as D (5 bases). This CDR3 is built from 11 residues. Germline assignment: CDR1 SEHNR and CDR2 FQNEAQ (reference sequence). V lost 8 bases and J 7 bases, leaving 9 bases between the germline ends. The CDR3 DNA reads TGTGCCAGCCGGCGGGGGAACACCATATATTTT. This encodes CASRRGNTIYF.

The rearrangement joins TRBV9 to TRBJ1-3, with 8 bases matching TRBD1. The length of the CDR3 is 15 residues. The germline CDR1 and CDR2 sequences are SGDLS and YYNGEE. Trimming cost V 2 bases and J 4 bases; bases outside gene matches: 5. Here the CDR3 reads CASSVRGQDGNTIYF. The CDR3 DNA reads TGTGCCAGCAGCGTGAGGGGACAGGACGGAAACACCATATATTTT.

The chain links TRBV4-1 to TRBJ1-5, with D maybe TRBD1 (6 bases). Germline V gene sequence: CDR1 MGHRA, CDR2 YSYEKL. CDR3 length: 15 residues. Trimming stripped 0 bases from V and 2 bases from J, with 8 bases between. CDR3 DNA: TGCGCCAGCAGCCAAGAGGGACACGGCAATCAGCCCCAGCATTTT. This encodes CASSQEGHGNQPQHF.

This rearrangement joins TRBV7-2 to TRBJ2-3; D may be TRBD1 or TRBD2 (5 bases each). V lost 3 bases, J lost 2 bases, and 9 bases lay in between. Germline CDR1 and CDR2: SGHTA and FQGNSA. The CDR3 contains 14 residues. This CDR3 reads CASSFMGDTDTQYF. The CDR3 nucleotides read TGTGCCAGCAGCTTCATGGGGGACACAGATACGCAGTATTTT. The complete variable domain, with remaining parts taken from reference TRBV7-2 and TRBJ2-3, reads GAGVSQSPSNKVTEKGKDVELRCDPISGHTALYWYRQSLGQGLEFLIYFQGNSAPDKSGLPSDRFSAERTGGSVSTLTIQRTQQEDSAVYLCASSFMGDTDTQYFGPGTRLTVL.

The chain is built from TRBV28 and TRBJ1-2; 10 bases line up with TRBD1. This CDR3 is built from 14 residues. Germline V gene sequence: CDR1 MDHEN, CDR2 SYDVKM. J lost 7 bases, V lost 4 bases, and 6 bases had no gene match. The CDR3 reads CASSSDRGLGGYTF. For the CDR3, the DNA is TGTGCCAGCAGTTCCGACAGGGGGCTTGGTGGCTACACCTTC.

The rearrangement uses TRBV6-6 and TRBJ2-3, with TRBD1 matching 9 bases. Germline V gene data show CDR1 as MNHNY and CDR2 as SVGAGI (reference sequence). Trimming took 4 bases from V and 4 from J; bases not matched to a gene: 3. CDR3 length equals 14 residues. The CDR3, as DNA: TGTGCCAGCAGTTTCGGGACAGGGCCAGATACGCAGTATTTT. It encodes CASSFGTGPDTQYF.

J is TRBJ2-7 and V is TRBV11-3, with 9 bases fitting TRBD2. V shed 5 bases and J 2 bases; nucleotides not matched to a gene: 7. The CDR3 consists of 15 residues. The V gene's germline CDR1 is SGHNT and CDR2 YENEEA. The CDR3 coding sequence is TGTGCCAGCAGCAGAGCTAGCGGGGAGACCTACGAGCAGTACTTC. Protein: CASSRASGETYEQYF.

The chain combines TRBV5-6 with TRBJ2-4; no clear D. Deletions cut 2 bases from V and 0 bases from J, with 12 bases between. The CDR3 consists of 16 residues. Germline V gives CDR1 SGHDT, CDR2 YYEEEE. The CDR3 here is CASSFSSQLAKNIQYF. CDR3 sequence (DNA): TGTGCCAGCAGCTTTAGCTCACAATTAGCCAAAAACATTCAGTACTTC.

In this sample, this clone turned up a few times. The chain employs TRBV29-1 and TRBJ2-1; D remains ambiguous. V was trimmed by 8 bases and J by 1 base, leaving 12 bases between them. There are 13 residues in the CDR3. CDR1 is SQVTM, CDR2 ANQGSEA, per germline. The CDR3 loop reads CSSDILSYNEQFF. CDR3 DNA sequence: TGCAGCTCCGATATCCTTTCCTACAATGAGCAGTTCTTC.